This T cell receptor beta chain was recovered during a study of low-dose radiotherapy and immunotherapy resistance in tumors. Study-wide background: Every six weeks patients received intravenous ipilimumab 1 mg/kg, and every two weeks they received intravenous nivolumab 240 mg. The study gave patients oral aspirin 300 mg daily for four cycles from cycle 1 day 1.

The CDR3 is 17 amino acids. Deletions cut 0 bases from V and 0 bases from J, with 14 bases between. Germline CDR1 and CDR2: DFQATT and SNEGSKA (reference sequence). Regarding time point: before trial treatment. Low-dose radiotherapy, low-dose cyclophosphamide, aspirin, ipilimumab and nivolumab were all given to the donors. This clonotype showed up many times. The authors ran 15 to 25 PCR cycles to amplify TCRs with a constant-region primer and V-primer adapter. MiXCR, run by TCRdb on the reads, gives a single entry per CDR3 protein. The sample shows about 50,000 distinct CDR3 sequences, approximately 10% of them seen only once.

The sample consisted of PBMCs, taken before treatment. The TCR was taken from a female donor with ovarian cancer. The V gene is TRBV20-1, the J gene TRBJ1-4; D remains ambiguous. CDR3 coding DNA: TGCAGTGCTAGAGAGGGCGGAAGACTTGCAACTAATGAAAAACTGTTTTTT. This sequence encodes CSAREGGRLATNEKLFF.